There are a few counts of the clone carrying this T cell receptor beta chain. Its antigen is not known. This sample was taken from a study of tumor-infiltrating lymphocytes in primary liver carcinoma. Study information: Samples produced roughly 3.5 to 7.5 million productive TCRbeta reads, comparable across tissue types. Study findings and constraints: Paired tumor-adjacent and tumor-blood samples overlapped less than tumor region pairs did.

Extraction also yielded germline DNA, while blood RNA was obtained from unsorted whole blood. Collected before surgery were about 4.3 milliliters of peripheral blood. V lost 4 bases, J lost 4 bases, and 10 bases stayed unmatched. The germline gives CDR1 SGHRS, CDR2 YFSETQ. CDR3 length equals 17 residues. TCR beta cDNA was made from approximately 500 ng total RNA with a constant-region primer. Sequencing libraries for TCR beta derived from three nested multiplex PCR rounds that used slightly modified ARM-PCR. Each of the first two PCR rounds ran around 10 cycles with TRBV1-TRBV30 forward and C-beta reverse primers. One entry per CDR3 protein results from TCRdb running MiXCR on the multiplex PCR reads. The sample includes fewer than 350,000 distinct CDR3 sequences, about 60% of them seen just once.

The sequence derives from a man aged 35-49 years with primary liver carcinoma and hepatitis B virus infection. The V and J genes are TRBV5-1 and TRBJ2-7; 14 nucleotides align to TRBD2. The material sequenced was peripheral blood. CDR3 residues: CASSDEGLAGAGYEQYF. CDR3 bases: TGCGCCAGCAGCGACGAGGGACTAGCGGGAGCAGGGTACGAGCAGTACTTC.